The following is a TCR beta chain sequence with its context. This entry comes from a study of control samples from healthy donors and cancer patients. Assay used: immunoSEQ multiplex PCR; TCRdb lists only in-frame clones, some missing. The sample lists about 110,000 clones; about 83% were seen once. This CDR3 has 13 amino acids. The ends were cut back, 4 bases at V and 5 bases at J, with 12 bases in the middle. The germline gives CDR1 SGHDT, CDR2 YYEEEE. Sequencing was carried out using blood. The sequence was collected from a woman aged 50 to 65 in good health. The chain links TRBV5-6 to TRBJ2-5; a weak D match, TRBD2 (5 bases). CDR3 in DNA: TGTGCCAGCAGCGTGGGCCGAGGGGAGACCCAGTACTTC. Translation gives CASSVGRGETQYF.